This TCR beta chain came from a study of spatial heterogeneity in lung cancer. TCRdb reanalysed the 5' RACE reads using MiXCR and keeps one entry per CDR3 protein. There are approximately 39,000 distinct CDR3 sequences in the sample; under 8% occur only once, and approximately 30% lies in the top ten. This clonotype showed up just a few times. The time point denotes: sample taken at primary tumor resection. This TCR came from a female donor with early-stage non-small cell lung cancer. The material sequenced was PBMCs, taken at surgery.

CDR3 coding DNA: TGTGCCAGCAGTCTTTGGGGCACTGAAGCTTTCTTT. It encodes CASSLWGTEAFF. This rearrangement joins TRBV6-6 to TRBJ1-1, with D unresolved. Per germline, CDR1 MNHNY and CDR2 SVGAGI (reference sequence). V lost 5 bases and J 4 bases, leaving 8 bases between the germline ends. The CDR3 covers 12 residues.